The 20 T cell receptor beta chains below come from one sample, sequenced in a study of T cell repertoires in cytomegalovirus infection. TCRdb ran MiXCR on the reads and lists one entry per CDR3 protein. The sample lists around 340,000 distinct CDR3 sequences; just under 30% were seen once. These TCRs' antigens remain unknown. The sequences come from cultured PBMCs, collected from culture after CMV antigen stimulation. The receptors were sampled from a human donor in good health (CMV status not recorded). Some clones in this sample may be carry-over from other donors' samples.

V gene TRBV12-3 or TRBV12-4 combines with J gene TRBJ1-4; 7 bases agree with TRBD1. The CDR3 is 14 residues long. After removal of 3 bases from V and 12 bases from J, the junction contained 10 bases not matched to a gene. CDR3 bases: TGTGCCAGCAGTTTTAGACAGGGAGGCGAACAACTGTTTTTT. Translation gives CASSFRQGGEQLFF.

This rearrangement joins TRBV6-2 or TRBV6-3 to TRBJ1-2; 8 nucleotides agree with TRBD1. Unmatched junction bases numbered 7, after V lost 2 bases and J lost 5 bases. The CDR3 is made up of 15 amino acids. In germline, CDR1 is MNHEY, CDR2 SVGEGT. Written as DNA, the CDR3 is TGTGCCAGCAGTTACCGAGGGACAGGTCCTTATGGCTACACCTTC. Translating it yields CASSYRGTGPYGYTF.

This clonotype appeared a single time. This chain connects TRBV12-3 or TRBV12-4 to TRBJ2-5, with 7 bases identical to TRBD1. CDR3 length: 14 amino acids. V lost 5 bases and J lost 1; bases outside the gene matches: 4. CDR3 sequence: CASSLGQVQETQYF. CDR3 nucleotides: TGTGCCAGCAGTCTAGGACAGGTCCAAGAGACCCAGTACTTC.

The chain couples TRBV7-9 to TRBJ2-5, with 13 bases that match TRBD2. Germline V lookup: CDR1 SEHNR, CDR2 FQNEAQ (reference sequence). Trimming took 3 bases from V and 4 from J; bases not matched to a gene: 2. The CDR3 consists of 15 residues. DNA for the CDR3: TGTGCCAGCAGCTTGTGGACTAGCGGGAGAGAGACCCAGTACTTC. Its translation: CASSLWTSGRETQYF.

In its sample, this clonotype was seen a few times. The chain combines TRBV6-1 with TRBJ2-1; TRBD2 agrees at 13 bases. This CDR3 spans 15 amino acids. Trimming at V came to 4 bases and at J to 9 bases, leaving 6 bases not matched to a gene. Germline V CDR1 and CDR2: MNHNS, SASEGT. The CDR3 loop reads CASSATSGRLSEQFF. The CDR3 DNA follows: TGTGCCAGCAGTGCGACTAGCGGGAGGCTGAGTGAGCAGTTCTTC.

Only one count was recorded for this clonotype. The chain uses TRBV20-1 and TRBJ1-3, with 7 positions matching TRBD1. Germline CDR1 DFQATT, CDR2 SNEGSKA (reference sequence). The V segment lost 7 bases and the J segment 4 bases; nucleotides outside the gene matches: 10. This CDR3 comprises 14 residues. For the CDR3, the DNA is TGCAGTGTTCCGGCCGGGACAGTCGGAAACACCATATATTTT. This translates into CSVPAGTVGNTIYF.

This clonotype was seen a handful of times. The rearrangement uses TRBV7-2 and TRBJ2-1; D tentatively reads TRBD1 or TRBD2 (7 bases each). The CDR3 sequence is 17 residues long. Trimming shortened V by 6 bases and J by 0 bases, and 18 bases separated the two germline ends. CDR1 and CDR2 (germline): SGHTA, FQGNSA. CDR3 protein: CASRPGGGRGSYNEQFF. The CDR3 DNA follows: TGTGCCAGCAGACCAGGGGGGGGCAGGGGCTCCTACAATGAGCAGTTCTTC.

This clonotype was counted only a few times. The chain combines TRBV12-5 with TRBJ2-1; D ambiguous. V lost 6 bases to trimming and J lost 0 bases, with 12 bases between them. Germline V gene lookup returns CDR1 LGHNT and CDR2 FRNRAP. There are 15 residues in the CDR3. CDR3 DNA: TGTGCTAGTGGCGACCCGATCAGCTCCTACAATGAGCAGTTCTTC. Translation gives CASGDPISSYNEQFF. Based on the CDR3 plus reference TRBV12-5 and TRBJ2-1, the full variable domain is DARVTQTPRHKVTEMGQEVTMRCQPILGHNTVFWYRQTMMQGLELLAYFRNRAPLDDSGMPKDRFSAEMPDATLATLKIQPSEPRDSAVYFCASGDPISSYNEQFFGPGTRLTVL.

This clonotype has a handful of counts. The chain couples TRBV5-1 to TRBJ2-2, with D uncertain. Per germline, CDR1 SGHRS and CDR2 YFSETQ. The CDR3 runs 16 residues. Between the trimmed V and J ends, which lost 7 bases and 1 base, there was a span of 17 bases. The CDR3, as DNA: TGCGCCAGCGCGCCTGACGGAGCTCTGAACACCGGGGAGCTGTTTTTT. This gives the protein CASAPDGALNTGELFF.

CDR3 bases: TGTGCCAGCAGTGGGGACAATCGCATTGAAGCTTTCTTT. Translating gives CASSGDNRIEAFF. The V and J genes are TRBV2 and TRBJ1-1; possibly TRBD1 for D (6 bases). The CDR3 has 13 amino acids. Trimming pared 4 bases from V and 7 bases from J, leaving 13 bases between. CDR1 is SNHLY, CDR2 FYNNEI, per germline.

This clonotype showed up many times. The CDR3 sequence: CASSSRTGQGQYF. CDR3 nucleotide sequence: TGTGCCAGCAGCTCTCGGACAGGGCAAGGGCAGTATTTT. The chain uses TRBV7-2 and TRBJ2-3, with TRBD1 matching 8 bases. Germline V gene data show CDR1 as SGHTA and CDR2 as FQGNSA. The V and J ends lost 4 bases and 11 bases, in that order; junction bases with no gene match: 8. There are 13 residues in the CDR3. Complete variable domain (other parts from reference TRBV7-2 and TRBJ2-3): GAGVSQSPSNKVTEKGKDVELRCDPISGHTALYWYRQSLGQGLEFLIYFQGNSAPDKSGLPSDRFSAERTGGSVSTLTIQRTQQEDSAVYLCASSSRTGQGQYFGPGTRLTVL.

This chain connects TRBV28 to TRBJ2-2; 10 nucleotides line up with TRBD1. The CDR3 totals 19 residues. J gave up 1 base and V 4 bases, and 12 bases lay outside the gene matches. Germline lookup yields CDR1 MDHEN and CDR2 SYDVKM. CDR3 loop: CASSSWGGTGDKNTGELFF. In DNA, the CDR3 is TGTGCCAGCAGTTCCTGGGGGGGGACAGGGGACAAGAACACCGGGGAGCTGTTTTTT.

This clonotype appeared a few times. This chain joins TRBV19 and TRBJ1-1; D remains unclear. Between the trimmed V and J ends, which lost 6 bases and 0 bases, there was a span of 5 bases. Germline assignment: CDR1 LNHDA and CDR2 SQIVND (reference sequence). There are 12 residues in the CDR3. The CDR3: CASRGLNTEAFF. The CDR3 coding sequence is TGTGCCAGTAGGGGTCTGAACACTGAAGCTTTCTTT.

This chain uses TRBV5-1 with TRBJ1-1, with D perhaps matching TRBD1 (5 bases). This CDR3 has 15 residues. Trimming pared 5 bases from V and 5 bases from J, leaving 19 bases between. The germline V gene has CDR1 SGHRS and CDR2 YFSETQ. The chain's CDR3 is CASRSLGTRETEAFF. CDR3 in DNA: TGCGCCAGCAGGTCATTGGGAACCAGGGAAACTGAAGCTTTCTTT.

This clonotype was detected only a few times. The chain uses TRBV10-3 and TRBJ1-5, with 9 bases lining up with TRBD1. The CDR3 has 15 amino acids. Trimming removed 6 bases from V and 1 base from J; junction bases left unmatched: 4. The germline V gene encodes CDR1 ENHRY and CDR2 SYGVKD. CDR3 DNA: TGTGCCATCAGCGGACAGGGGTTAAGCAATCAGCCCCAGCATTTT. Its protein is CAISGQGLSNQPQHF.

In DNA, the CDR3 is TGTGCCAGCAGTCCCTCACCACTAGCGGGAGGCGAGCAGTACTTC. Encoded protein: CASSPSPLAGGEQYF. This sequence joins TRBV27 and TRBJ2-7, with 12 nucleotides matching TRBD2. V was pared by 5 bases and J by 6 bases, with 8 bases of the junction left unmatched. The CDR3 has 15 residues. Germline V lookup: CDR1 MNHEY, CDR2 SMNVEV (reference sequence).

The CDR3 DNA is TGTGCCAGTAGTATCCGGGACAGGGAAGAGACCCAGTACTTC. Its protein product is CASSIRDREETQYF. The V and J genes are TRBV19 and TRBJ2-5; 9 nucleotides line up with TRBD1. The ends lost 3 bases at V and 3 bases at J; junction bases unmatched: 2. CDR1 is LNHDA, CDR2 SQIVND, per germline (reference sequence). This CDR3 spans 14 amino acids.

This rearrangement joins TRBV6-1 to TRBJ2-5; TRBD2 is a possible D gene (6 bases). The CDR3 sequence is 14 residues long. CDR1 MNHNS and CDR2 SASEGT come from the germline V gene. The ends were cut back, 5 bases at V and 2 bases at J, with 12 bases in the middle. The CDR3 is CASSFSGWQETQYF. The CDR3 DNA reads TGTGCCAGCAGTTTTAGCGGTTGGCAAGAGACCCAGTACTTC.

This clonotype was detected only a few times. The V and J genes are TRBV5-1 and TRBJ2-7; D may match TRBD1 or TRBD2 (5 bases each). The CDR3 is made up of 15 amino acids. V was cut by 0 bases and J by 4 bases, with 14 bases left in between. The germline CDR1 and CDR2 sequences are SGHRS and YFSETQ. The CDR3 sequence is CASSLEGRAGYEQYF. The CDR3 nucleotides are TGCGCCAGCAGCTTGGAGGGACGAGCTGGGTACGAGCAGTACTTC.

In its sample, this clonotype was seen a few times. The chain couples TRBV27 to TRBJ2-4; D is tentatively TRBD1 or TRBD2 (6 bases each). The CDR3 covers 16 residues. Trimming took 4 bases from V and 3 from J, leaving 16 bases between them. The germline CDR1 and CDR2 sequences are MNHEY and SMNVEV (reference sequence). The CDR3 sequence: CASSSLGGLDKNIQYF. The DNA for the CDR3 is TGTGCCAGCAGTTCCTTGGGGGGCCTCGACAAAAACATTCAGTACTTC.